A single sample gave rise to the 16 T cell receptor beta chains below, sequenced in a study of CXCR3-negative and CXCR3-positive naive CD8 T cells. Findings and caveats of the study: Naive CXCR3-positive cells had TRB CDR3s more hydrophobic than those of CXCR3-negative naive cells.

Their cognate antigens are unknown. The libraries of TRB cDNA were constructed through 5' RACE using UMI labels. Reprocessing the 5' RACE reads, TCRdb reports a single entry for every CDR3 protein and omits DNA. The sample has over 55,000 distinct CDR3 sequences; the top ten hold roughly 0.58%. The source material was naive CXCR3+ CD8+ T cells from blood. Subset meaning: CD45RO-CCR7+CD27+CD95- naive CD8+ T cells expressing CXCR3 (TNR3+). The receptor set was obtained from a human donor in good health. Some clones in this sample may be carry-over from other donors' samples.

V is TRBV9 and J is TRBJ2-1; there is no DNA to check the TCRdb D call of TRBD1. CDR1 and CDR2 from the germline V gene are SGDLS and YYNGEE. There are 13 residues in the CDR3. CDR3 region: CASSVQGYNEQFF.

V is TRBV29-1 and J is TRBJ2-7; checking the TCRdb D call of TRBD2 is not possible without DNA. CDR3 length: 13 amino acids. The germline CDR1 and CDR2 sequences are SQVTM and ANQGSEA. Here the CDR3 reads CSVLTSGSYEQYF.

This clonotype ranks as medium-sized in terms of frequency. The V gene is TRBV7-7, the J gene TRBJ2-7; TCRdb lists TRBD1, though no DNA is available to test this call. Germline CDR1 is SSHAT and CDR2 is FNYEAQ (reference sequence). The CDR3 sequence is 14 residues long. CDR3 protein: CASSPFRGSYEQYF.

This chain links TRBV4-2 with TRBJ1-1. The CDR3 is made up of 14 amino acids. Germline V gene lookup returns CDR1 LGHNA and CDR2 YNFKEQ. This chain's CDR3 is CASSQLDPNTEAFF.

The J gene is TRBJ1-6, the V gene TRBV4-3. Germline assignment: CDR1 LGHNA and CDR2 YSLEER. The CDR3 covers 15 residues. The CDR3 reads CASSQDRGYNSPLHF.

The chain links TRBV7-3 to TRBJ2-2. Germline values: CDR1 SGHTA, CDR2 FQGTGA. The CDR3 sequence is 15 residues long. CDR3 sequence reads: CASSLDDLDTGELFF.

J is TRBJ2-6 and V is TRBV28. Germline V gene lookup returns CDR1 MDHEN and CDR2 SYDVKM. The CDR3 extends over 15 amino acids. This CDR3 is CASSSLISGANVLTF.

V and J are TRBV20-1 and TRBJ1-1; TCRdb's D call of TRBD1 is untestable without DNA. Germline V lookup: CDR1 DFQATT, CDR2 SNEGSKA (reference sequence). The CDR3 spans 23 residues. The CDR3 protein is CSAIKPSVGRDRGEFRWDTEAFF.

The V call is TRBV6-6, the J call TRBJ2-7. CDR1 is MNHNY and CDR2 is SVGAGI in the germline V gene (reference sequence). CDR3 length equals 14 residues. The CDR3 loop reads CASSYVASAYEQYF.

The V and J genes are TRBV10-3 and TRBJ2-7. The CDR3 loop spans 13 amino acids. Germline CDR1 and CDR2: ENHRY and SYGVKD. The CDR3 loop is CAISDRPSYEQYF.

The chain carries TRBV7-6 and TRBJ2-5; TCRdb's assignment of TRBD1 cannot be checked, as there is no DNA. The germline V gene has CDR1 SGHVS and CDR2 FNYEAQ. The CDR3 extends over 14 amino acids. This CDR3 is CASSPPAPKETQYF.

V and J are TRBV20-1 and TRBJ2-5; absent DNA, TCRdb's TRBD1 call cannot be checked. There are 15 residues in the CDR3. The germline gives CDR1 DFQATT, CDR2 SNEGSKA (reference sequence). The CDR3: CSAREGPVLQETQYF.

CDR3 protein: CASSLVEAYGYTF. The chain combines TRBV7-2 with TRBJ1-2. CDR1 is SGHTA and CDR2 is FQGNSA in the germline V gene. The CDR3 runs 13 residues.

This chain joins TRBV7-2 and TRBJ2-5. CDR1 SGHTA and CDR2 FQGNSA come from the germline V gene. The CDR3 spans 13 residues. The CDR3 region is CASSSDRGETQYF.

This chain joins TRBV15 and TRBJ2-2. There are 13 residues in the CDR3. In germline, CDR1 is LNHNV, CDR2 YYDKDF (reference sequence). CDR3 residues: CATIEQNTGELFF.

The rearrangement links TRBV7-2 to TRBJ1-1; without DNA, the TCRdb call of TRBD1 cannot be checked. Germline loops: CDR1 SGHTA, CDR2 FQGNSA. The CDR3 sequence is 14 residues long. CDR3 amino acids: CASSWGKTPAEAFF.